This TCR beta chain was captured by sequencing in a study of blood T cell repertoires in COVID-19. In the original analysis: Scientists estimated how many nucleated cells there were by amplifying reference gene primers. The repertoire was sequenced with immunoSEQ multiplex PCR; TCRdb's copy has only in-frame clones and lacks some. For V, J and clone size, that table is used; D and trimming come from the DNA. The sample lists fewer than 70,000 clones, around 83% occurring once. Per germline, CDR1 SQVTM and CDR2 ANQGSEA. This CDR3 is 15 amino acids long. With 1 base clipped from V and 6 bases from J, the junction kept 9 bases outside the gene matches.

V gene TRBV29-1 combines with J gene TRBJ1-1; 9 positions match TRBD1. Sequenced sample: peripheral blood. The clonotype originates from a woman in her sixties with acute or convalescent COVID-19. CDR3 sequence: CSVEGPGQGLSEAFF. In DNA form, the CDR3 reads TGCAGCGTTGAAGGCCCCGGACAGGGGTTATCTGAAGCTTTCTTT. Based on the CDR3 plus reference TRBV29-1 and TRBJ1-1, the full variable domain is SAVISQKPSRDICQRGTSLTIQCQVDSQVTMMFWYRQQPGQSLTLIATANQGSEATYESGFVIDKFPISRPNLTFSTLTVSNMSPEDSSIYLCSVEGPGQGLSEAFFGQGTRLTVV.